The rows below give T cell receptor beta chains drawn from one sample of a study of blood T cell repertoires in COVID-19. This table comes from immunoSEQ multiplex PCR, and its TCRdb copy is limited to in-frame clones, with some not included. The sample shows 190,000 or so clones, 86% of them seen only once. The sample consisted of PBMCs or T cells enriched from blood (not recorded which). The source of these receptors is a woman aged 25 to 39 who had recovered from COVID-19. Both conserved end residues are part of each CDR3. A D gene is named only where the DNA matches it firmly. Size is stated for part of the rows, as once, few or many counts, or as a class when the clone is expanded.

abundance	d_gene	v_gene	j_gene	CDR3aa	CDR3nt
NA	TRBD2	TRBV28	TRBJ2-6	CASSSPYTSGRADGANVLTF	TGTGCCAGCAGTTCCCCCTATACTAGCGGGAGGGCCGATGGGGCCAACGTCCTGACTTTC
NA	TRBD1	TRBV7-8	TRBJ2-7	CASSSTGQGNEQYF	TGTGCCAGCAGCTCCACGGGACAGGGAAACGAGCAGTACTTC
NA	TRBD2	TRBV3-1/TRBV3-2	TRBJ2-2	CASLTSGIPGELFF	TGTGCCAGCTTGACTAGCGGGATTCCCGGGGAGCTGTTTTTT
NA	TRBD1	TRBV14	TRBJ1-2	CASSQALTGFGYGYTF	TGTGCCAGCAGCCAAGCCTTGACAGGGTTTGGCTATGGCTACACCTTC
NA	NA	TRBV3-1/TRBV3-2	TRBJ2-3	CASSPTGTSTDTQYF	TGTGCCAGCAGCCCCACCGGGACTAGCACAGATACGCAGTATTTT
NA	NA	TRBV2	TRBJ2-5	CASSVQEAQTQYF	TGTGCCAGCAGTGTACAAGAGGCACAGACCCAGTACTTC
NA	TRBD1	TRBV5-6	TRBJ1-1	CASSYAGTEKPEAFF	TGTGCCAGCAGTTATGCTGGGACAGAGAAGCCTGAAGCTTTCTTT
NA	NA	TRBV3-1/TRBV3-2	TRBJ2-7	CASSPTDRTGSYEQYF	TGTGCCAGCAGCCCTACTGACAGGACCGGCTCCTACGAGCAGTACTTC
NA	NA	TRBV3-1/TRBV3-2	TRBJ2-7	CASSQDLYEQYF	TGTGCCAGCAGCCAAGATCTCTACGAGCAGTACTTC
NA	NA	TRBV7-5	TRBJ1-4	CARNGGQGDEKLFF	TGTGCCAGAAATGGGGGACAGGGAGACGAAAAACTGTTTTTT
once	TRBD2	TRBV27	TRBJ2-7	CASSFLREGEYEQYF	TGTGCCAGCAGTTTCTTGCGGGAGGGGGAATACGAGCAGTACTTC
NA	TRBD1	TRBV4-1	TRBJ1-2	CASSQGGTGGYHYGYTF	TGCGCCAGCAGCCAGGGTGGGACAGGGGGTTATCACTATGGCTACACCTTC
few	TRBD2	TRBV5-1	TRBJ2-7	CASSLAISGTSGYYEQYF	TGCGCCAGCAGCTTGGCCATTTCCGGGACTAGCGGCTACTACGAGCAGTACTTC
NA	TRBD1	TRBV5-1	TRBJ2-1	CASSLKGGQVNEQFF	TGCGCCAGCAGCTTAAAAGGGGGACAGGTGAATGAGCAGTTCTTC
NA	TRBD1	TRBV10-1	TRBJ2-7	CASSESRDRGYEQYF	TGCGCCAGCAGTGAGTCCCGGGACAGGGGTTACGAGCAGTACTTC
once	NA	TRBV19	TRBJ2-1	CASTSDSYEQFF	TGTGCCAGTACATCGGACAGCTATGAGCAGTTCTTC
few	TRBD1	TRBV19	TRBJ1-1	CASSIGPLRQGRWKNTEAFF	TGTGCCAGTAGTATTGGCCCCCTTCGACAGGGGCGGTGGAAGAACACTGAAGCTTTCTTT
NA	NA	TRBV5-8	TRBJ1-2	CASSPRLVGAGYGYTF	TGTGCCAGCAGCCCACGCTTGGTGGGGGCAGGGTATGGCTACACCTTC
NA	TRBD1	TRBV7-9	TRBJ2-1	CASSSRDRGAYNEQFF	TGTGCCAGCAGCTCGCGTGACAGGGGAGCCTACAATGAGCAGTTCTTC
NA	NA	TRBV5-8	TRBJ1-3	CASSPRQGGGNTIYF	TGTGCCAGCAGCCCCCGCCAGGGAGGTGGAAACACCATATATTTT
NA	TRBD2	TRBV9	TRBJ2-1	CASSGGTSSYNEQFF	TGTGCCAGCAGCGGAGGGACTAGCTCCTACAATGAGCAGTTCTTC
NA	TRBD1	TRBV25-1	TRBJ1-6	CASSGDRVMSSYNSPLHF	TGTGCCAGCAGTGGAGACAGGGTGATGAGCTCCTATAATTCACCCCTCCACTTT
NA	TRBD2	TRBV10-2	TRBJ2-5	CASITSVGETQYF	TGCGCCAGCATTACTAGCGTCGGTGAGACCCAGTACTTC
NA	NA	TRBV12-3/TRBV12-4	TRBJ2-5	CASSPQGEETQYF	TGTGCCAGCAGCCCACAGGGAGAAGAGACCCAGTACTTC
NA	NA	TRBV28	TRBJ1-5	CASSSVFRGAANQPQHF	TGTGCCAGCTCTTCGGTCTTTCGGGGGGCCGCCAATCAGCCCCAGCATTTT
NA	NA	TRBV20-1	TRBJ1-1	CSASRRTEAFF	TGCAGTGCTAGTAGGAGGACTGAAGCTTTCTTT
NA	TRBD1	TRBV20-1	TRBJ1-2	CSASARDRYGYTF	TGCAGTGCTAGTGCCAGGGACAGGTATGGCTACACCTTC
NA	TRBD2	TRBV7-3	TRBJ2-1	CASSLKGLAGGHYNEQFF	TGTGCCAGCAGCTTAAAAGGTTTGGCGGGAGGGCACTACAATGAGCAGTTCTTC
once	NA	TRBV12-3/TRBV12-4	TRBJ1-2	CASSLEQYYGYTF	TGTGCCAGCAGTTTAGAACAGTACTATGGCTACACCTTC
NA	NA	TRBV7-9	TRBJ2-2	CASVDSGELFF	TGTGCCAGCGTAGACTCCGGGGAGCTGTTTTTT
NA	NA	TRBV3-1/TRBV3-2	TRBJ1-6	CASRGGNSPLHF	TGTGCCAGCCGGGGAGGGAATTCACCCCTCCACTTT
once	NA	TRBV6-1	TRBJ2-7	CASIGGRGHEQYF	TGTGCCAGCATAGGTGGCAGGGGCCACGAGCAGTACTTC
NA	TRBD2	TRBV25-1	TRBJ2-1	CASSGSGRNNEQFF	TGTGCCAGCAGTGGTAGCGGGAGGAACAATGAGCAGTTCTTC
NA	NA	TRBV2	TRBJ1-4	CASRYTTGRELFF	TGTGCCAGCAGATATACGACTGGGCGGGAACTGTTTTTT
NA	TRBD1	TRBV10-3	TRBJ2-3	CAISRQGPQDTQYF	TGTGCCATCAGCAGACAGGGTCCCCAAGATACGCAGTATTTT
NA	TRBD2	TRBV9	TRBJ2-1	CASSVEAGGPLIHEQFF	TGTGCCAGCAGCGTAGAGGCGGGAGGGCCTTTGATCCATGAGCAGTTCTTC
NA	NA	TRBV29-1	TRBJ2-7	CSVLFTGRAYEQYF	TGCAGCGTCTTATTCACAGGGAGGGCCTACGAGCAGTACTTC